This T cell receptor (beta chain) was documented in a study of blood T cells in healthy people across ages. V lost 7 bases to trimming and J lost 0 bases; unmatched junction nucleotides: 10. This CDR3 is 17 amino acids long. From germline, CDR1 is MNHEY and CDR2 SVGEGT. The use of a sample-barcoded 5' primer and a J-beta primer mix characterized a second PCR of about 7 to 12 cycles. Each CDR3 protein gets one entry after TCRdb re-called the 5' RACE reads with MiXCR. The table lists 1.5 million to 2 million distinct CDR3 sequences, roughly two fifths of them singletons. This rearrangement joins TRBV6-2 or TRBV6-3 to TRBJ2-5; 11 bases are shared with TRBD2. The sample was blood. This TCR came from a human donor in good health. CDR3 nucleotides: TGTGCCAGCATCAAATACCCTAGCGGGGGGAACCAAGAGACCCAGTACTTC. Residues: CASIKYPSGGNQETQYF.